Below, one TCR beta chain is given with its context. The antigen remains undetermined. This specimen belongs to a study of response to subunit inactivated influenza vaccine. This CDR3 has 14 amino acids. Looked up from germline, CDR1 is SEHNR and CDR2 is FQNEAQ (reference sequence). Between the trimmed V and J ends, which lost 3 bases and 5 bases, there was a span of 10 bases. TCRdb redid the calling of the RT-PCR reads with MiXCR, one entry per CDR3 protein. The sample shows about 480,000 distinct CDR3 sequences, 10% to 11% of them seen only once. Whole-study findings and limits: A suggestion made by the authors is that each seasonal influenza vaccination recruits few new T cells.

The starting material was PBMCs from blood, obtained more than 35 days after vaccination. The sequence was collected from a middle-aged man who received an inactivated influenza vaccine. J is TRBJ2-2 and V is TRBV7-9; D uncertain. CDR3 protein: CASSLNGLTGELFF. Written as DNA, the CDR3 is TGTGCCAGCAGCTTGAACGGTCTAACCGGGGAGCTGTTTTTT.